Presented here are 4 T cell receptor beta chains from one specimen sequenced in a study of blood T cell repertoires in COVID-19. Profiling relied on immunoSEQ multiplex PCR, and the TCRdb table lists in-frame clones only, not all of them. The sample carries roughly 250,000 clones, approximately 91% recorded once. Sample: PBMCs or T cells enriched from blood (not recorded which). The receptors were sampled from a woman aged 40 to 49 with acute COVID-19.

The genes are TRBV2 and TRBJ1-1; D not resolved. V lost 6 bases, J lost 5 bases, and 4 bases lay in between. The CDR3 consists of 10 residues. Germline lookup yields CDR1 SNHLY and CDR2 FYNNEI. CDR3 nucleotides: TGTGCCAGCAGCCAAACTGAAGCTTTCTTT. This sequence encodes CASSQTEAFF.

This sequence joins TRBV27 and TRBJ2-1; a possible D gene is TRBD1 (5 bases). The CDR3 totals 15 residues. The V end was cut by 3 bases, the J end by 4 bases, with 13 bases between. Germline loops: CDR1 MNHEY, CDR2 SMNVEV (reference sequence). The CDR3 DNA reads TGTGCCAGCAGTTTGCAGGGTGAATGGTACAATGAGCAGTTCTTC. The encoded protein is CASSLQGEWYNEQFF.

This rearrangement joins TRBV5-1 to TRBJ1-4, with D perhaps matching TRBD1 (5 bases). V was cut by 0 bases and J by 7 bases, with 13 bases left in between. This CDR3 contains 15 residues. The germline CDR1 and CDR2 sequences are SGHRS and YFSETQ. This chain's CDR3 is CASSLAGPVSEKLFF. As DNA, the CDR3 is TGCGCCAGCAGCTTGGCAGGGCCAGTAAGTGAAAAACTGTTTTTT.

The rearrangement uses TRBV28 and TRBJ1-1; 7 nucleotides agree with TRBD1. This CDR3 contains 12 residues. V lost 6 bases to trimming and J lost 7 bases; unmatched junction nucleotides: 5. Germline V gene sequence: CDR1 MDHEN, CDR2 SYDVKM. The CDR3 reads CASRRTGDEAFF. The CDR3 DNA follows: TGTGCCAGCAGAAGGACAGGCGATGAAGCTTTCTTT. Variable domain in full (rest from reference TRBV28 and TRBJ1-1): DVKVTQSSRYLVKRTGEKVFLECVQDMDHENMFWYRQDPGLGLRLIYFSYDVKMKEKGDIPEGYSVSREKKERFSLILESASTNQTSMYLCASRRTGDEAFFGQGTRLTVV.